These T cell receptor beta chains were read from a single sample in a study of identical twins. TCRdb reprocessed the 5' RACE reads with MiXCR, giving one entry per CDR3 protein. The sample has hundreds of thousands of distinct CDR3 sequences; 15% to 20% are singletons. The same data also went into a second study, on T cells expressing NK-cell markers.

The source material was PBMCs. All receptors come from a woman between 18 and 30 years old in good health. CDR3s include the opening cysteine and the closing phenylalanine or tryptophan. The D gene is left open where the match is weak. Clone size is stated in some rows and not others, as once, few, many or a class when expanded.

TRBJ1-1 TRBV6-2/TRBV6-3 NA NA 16 TGTGCCAGCATCGCCCTCCGGACGGCTATGAACACTGAAGCTTTCTTT CASIALRTAMNTEAFF
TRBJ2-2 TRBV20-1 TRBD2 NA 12 TGCAGTGTCAGCGGGAGGGCCGGGGAGCTGTTTTTT CSVSGRAGELFF
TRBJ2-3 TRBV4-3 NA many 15 TGCGCCAGCAGCCCCCATGGGGGGCGCACAGATACGCAGTATTTT CASSPHGGRTDTQYF
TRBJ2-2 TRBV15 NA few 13 TGTGCCACCAGCAGCGGGTTCACCGGGGAGCTGTTTTTT CATSSGFTGELFF
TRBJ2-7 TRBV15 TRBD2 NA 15 TGTGCCACCAGCAGGGGAGCGGGAGCAGGTTACGAGCAGTACTTC CATSRGAGAGYEQYF
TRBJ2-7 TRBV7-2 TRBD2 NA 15 TGTGCCAGCAGCTTAGACGGGAGGGCCCCCTACGAGCAGTACTTC CASSLDGRAPYEQYF
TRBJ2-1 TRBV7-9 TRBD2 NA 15 TGTGCCAGCAGCTTAGAACCGGGAGGATACAATGAGCAGTTCTTC CASSLEPGGYNEQFF
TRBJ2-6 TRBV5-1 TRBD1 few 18 TGCGCCAGCTCCGTAATCCCGGGACAGGGTTCAGGGGCCAACGTCCTGACTTTC CASSVIPGQGSGANVLTF
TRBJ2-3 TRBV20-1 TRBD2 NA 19 TGCAGTGCTAGAGATCTCTCTAGCGGGAGAACTTCTAGCACAGATACGCAGTATTTT CSARDLSSGRTSSTDTQYF
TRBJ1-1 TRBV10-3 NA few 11 TGTGCCATCAGGAGGGATGTAGAAGCTTTCTTT CAIRRDVEAFF
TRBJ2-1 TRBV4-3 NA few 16 TGCGCCAGCAGCCAAGAATATGGGATCACCTACAATGAGCAGTTCTTC CASSQEYGITYNEQFF
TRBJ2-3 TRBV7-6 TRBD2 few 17 TGTGCCAGCAGCGACGGGACTAGCGGGGGGCTCACAGATACGCAGTATTTT CASSDGTSGGLTDTQYF
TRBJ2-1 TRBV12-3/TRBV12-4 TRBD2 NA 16 TGTGCCAGCGGTGCTAGCGGGGGGCCCCAATACAATGAGCAGTTCTTC CASGASGGPQYNEQFF
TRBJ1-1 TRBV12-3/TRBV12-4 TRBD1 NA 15 TGTGCCAGCAGCCCCTCCCTGGACAGGTTGGGGGAAGCTTTCTTT CASSPSLDRLGEAFF
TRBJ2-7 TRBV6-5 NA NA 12 TGTGCCAGTACAGGGAGAGTCTACGAGCAGTACTTC CASTGRVYEQYF
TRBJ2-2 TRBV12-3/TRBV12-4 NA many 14 TGTGCCAGCAGTTTCCAGACAGCCGCCGGGGAGCTGTTTTTT CASSFQTAAGELFF
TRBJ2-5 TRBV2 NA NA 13 TGTGCCAGCAGTGTCCGTGTCGCCGAGACCCAGTACTTC CASSVRVAETQYF
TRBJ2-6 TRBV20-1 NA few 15 TGCAGTGCTAGAGATACAGACTCTGGGGCCAACGTCCTGACTTTC CSARDTDSGANVLTF
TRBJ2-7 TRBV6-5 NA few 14 TGTGCCAGCAGTTACTCCCAAGGGTACGGCGAGCAGTACTTC CASSYSQGYGEQYF
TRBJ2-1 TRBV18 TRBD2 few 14 TGTGCCAGCTCACCCCTAGCGGGGACAAATGAGCAGTTCTTC CASSPLAGTNEQFF
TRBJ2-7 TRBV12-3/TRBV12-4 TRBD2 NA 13 TGTGCCAGCAGTTTGGGACTACCTTTGAAGCAGTACTTC CASSLGLPLKQYF
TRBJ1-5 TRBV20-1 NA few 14 TGCAGTGCAGCGGGAACTTATAGCAATCAGCCCCAGCATTTT CSAAGTYSNQPQHF
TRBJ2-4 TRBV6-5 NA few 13 TGTGCCAGCAGTTATGCAAGGGGAGACATTCAGTACTTC CASSYARGDIQYF
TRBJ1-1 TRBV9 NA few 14 TGTGCCAGCAGCGTACGATCAGGGAACACTGAAGCTTTCTTT CASSVRSGNTEAFF
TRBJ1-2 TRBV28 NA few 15 TGTGCCAGCAGGGGAGGTGGGACCATTTCCTATGGCTACACCTTC CASRGGGTISYGYTF
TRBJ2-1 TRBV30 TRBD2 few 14 TGTGCCTGGAGTCGGACTAGCGGTTACAATGAGCAGTTCTTC CAWSRTSGYNEQFF
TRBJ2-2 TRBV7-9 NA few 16 TGTGCCAGCAGCTTAAGGCAGGGGCGGAACACCGGGGAGCTGTTTTTT CASSLRQGRNTGELFF
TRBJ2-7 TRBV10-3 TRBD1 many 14 TGTGCCATCAGTCCAACAGGGGGCTGGAACGAGCAGTACTTC CAISPTGGWNEQYF
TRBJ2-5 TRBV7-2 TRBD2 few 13 TGTGCCAGCAGCTTTTTCGGGGGGGAGACCCAGTACTTC CASSFFGGETQYF
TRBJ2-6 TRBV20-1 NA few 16 TGCAGTGCTAGAGGGCAGCCTTACTCTGGGGCCAACGTCCTGACTTTC CSARGQPYSGANVLTF
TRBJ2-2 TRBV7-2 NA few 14 TGTGCCAGCAGCTTAACCGCATCCACCGGGGAGCTGTTTTTT CASSLTASTGELFF
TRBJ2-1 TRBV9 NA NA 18 TGTGCCAGCAGCCCCGATGAGGGAGCCCGAAGCTCCTACAATGAGCAGTTCTTC CASSPDEGARSSYNEQFF
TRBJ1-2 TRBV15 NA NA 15 TGTGCCACCAGCAGAGATAAACAGTCCATCTATGGCTACACCTTC CATSRDKQSIYGYTF
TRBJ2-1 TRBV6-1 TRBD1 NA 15 TGTGCCAGCAGTCGGACAGGGTTGGATTACAATGAGCAGTTCTTC CASSRTGLDYNEQFF
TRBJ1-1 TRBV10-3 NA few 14 TGTGCCATCAGTGAGTTGGCAGTGAACACTGAAGCTTTCTTT CAISELAVNTEAFF
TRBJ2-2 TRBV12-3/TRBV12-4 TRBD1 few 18 TGTGCCAGCAGGCCCGACAGGGGGCAGGAGGTGTCGACCGGGGAGCTGTTTTTT CASRPDRGQEVSTGELFF
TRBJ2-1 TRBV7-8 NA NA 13 TGTGCCAGCAGCTTGGGACGGGGGCGGTTGCAGTTCTTC CASSLGRGRLQFF
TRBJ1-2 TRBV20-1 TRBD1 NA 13 TGCAGTGCTTCACGACAGGGTTGGAATGGCTACACCTTC CSASRQGWNGYTF
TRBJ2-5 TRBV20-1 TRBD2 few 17 TGCAGTGCTCTACCCCCACGTCGGGGGGAAAACCAAGAGACCCAGTACTTC CSALPPRRGENQETQYF
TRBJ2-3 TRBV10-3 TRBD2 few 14 TGTGCCGTGACTAGCTTAGGCCAGGCAGATACGCAGTATTTT CAVTSLGQADTQYF
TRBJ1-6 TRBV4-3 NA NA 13 TGCGCCAGCTCGCGGGGGGTCAGAGAGATTCTCCACTTT CASSRGVREILHF
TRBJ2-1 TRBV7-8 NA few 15 TGTGCCACCGGGATGGGAGGGGGCCCCTACAATGAGCAGTTCTTC CATGMGGGPYNEQFF
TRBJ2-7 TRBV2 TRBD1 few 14 TGTGCCAGCAAAGGAGGGACAGGGCCCTACGAGCAGTACTTC CASKGGTGPYEQYF
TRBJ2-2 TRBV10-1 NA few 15 TGCGCCAGCAGCGATGGACAGCTGAACACCGGGGAGCTGTTTTTT CASSDGQLNTGELFF
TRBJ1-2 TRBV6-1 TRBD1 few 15 TGTGCCAGCAGTCGCTCCCAGACCGACAGGGGAGGCTACACCTTC CASSRSQTDRGGYTF
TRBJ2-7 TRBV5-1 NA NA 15 TGCGCCAGCAGAAGAGGGGTCGAGTTAACATACGAGCAGTACTTC CASRRGVELTYEQYF
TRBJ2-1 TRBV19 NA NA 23 TGTGCCAGTAGTATAGTGCCGTTACTGGGAGGAATACGGCGATGGTGGGTTTACAATGAGCAGTTCTTC CASSIVPLLGGIRRWWVYNEQFF
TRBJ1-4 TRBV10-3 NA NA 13 TGTGCCATCAGTGAGGATAACGGACCTAAACTGTTTTTT CAISEDNGPKLFF
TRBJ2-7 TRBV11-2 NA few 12 TGTGCCAGCAGCTTCCACCTACGAGAGCAGTACTTC CASSFHLREQYF
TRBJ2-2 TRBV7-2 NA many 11 TGTGCCAGCAAGGGCCCCGGGGAGCTGTTTTTT CASKGPGELFF
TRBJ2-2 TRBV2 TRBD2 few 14 TGTGCCAGCAAGGGACTAGAATACACCGGGGAGCTGTTTTTT CASKGLEYTGELFF
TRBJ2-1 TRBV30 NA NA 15 TGTGCCTGGAGTGTACTGTTCACTGCGCGCAATGAGCAGTTCTTC CAWSVLFTARNEQFF
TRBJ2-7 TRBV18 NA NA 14 TGTGCCAGCTCACCAGGGGGGTTTGTCCACGAGCAGTACTTC CASSPGGFVHEQYF
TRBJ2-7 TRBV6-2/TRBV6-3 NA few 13 TGTGCCAGCAGTTACCGGCCGACCTACGAGCAGTACTTC CASSYRPTYEQYF
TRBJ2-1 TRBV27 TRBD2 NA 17 TGTGCCAGCAGTGGCACCCCGGGACTAGCGGGGCTCAATGAGCAGTTCTTC CASSGTPGLAGLNEQFF